This TCR beta chain was obtained from a study of shared clonotypes between healthy human individuals. Study-wide results and limits: Represented diversity, genetic and exposure-history alike, was limited by few donors.

V was pared by 7 bases and J by 7 bases, with 13 bases between. The CDR3 extends over 12 amino acids. CDR1 and CDR2 from the germline V gene are LNHDA and SQIVND (reference sequence). The naive CD8 subset, CD45RO-negative cells positively selected for CCR7, excluded terminally differentiated effector memory CD45RA+ cells. As to this clone: Its specificity is not known.

Here immunoSEQ multiplex PCR was the method, and the copy in TCRdb shows in-frame clones only, minus some. The sample consists of 1.5 million to 2.5 million clones, around 96% of them appearing once. The specimen sequenced was naive CD8+ T cells sorted from blood. This TCR was sampled from a man aged 18 to 35 in good health. The chain uses TRBV19 and TRBJ1-2; unclear D gene. CDR3 loop: CASNGVSVGYTF. The CDR3 DNA is TGTGCCAGTAATGGGGTTTCTGTTGGCTACACCTTC. Full variable domain (missing parts from reference TRBV19 and TRBJ1-2): DGGITQSPKYLFRKEGQNVTLSCEQNLNHDAMYWYRQDPGQGLRLIYYSQIVNDFQKGDIAEGYSVSREKKESFPLTVTSAQKNPTAFYLCASNGVSVGYTFGSGTRLTVV.